This T cell receptor (beta chain) was recovered during a study of CD8 T cells in Susac syndrome. Study-level information: Blood was drawn from Susac syndrome patients while they were therapy-naive, on corticosteroids, or on intravenous immunoglobulin alone.

Overall study findings and caveats: That the number of individuals in its TCR sequencing and HLA analysis was relatively small was acknowledged by the study. Among active patients and in TEMRA cells, CD8+ clonal expansion in Susac reached its peak.

Germline V CDR1 and CDR2: LGHDT, YNNKEL (reference sequence). The V segment lost 4 bases and the J segment 3 bases; nucleotides outside the gene matches: 7. The CDR3 runs to 16 residues. Of note for this clonotype: The target antigen is unknown.

RNA amounts of roughly 0.45 to 1 ug underwent reverse transcription with random hexamers. With immunoSEQ multiplex PCR, TCR beta CDR3 was amplified across 54 Vbeta and 13 Jbeta. TCRdb ran MiXCR on the immunoSEQ multiplex PCR reads and lists one entry per CDR3 protein. This table holds about 130,000 distinct CDR3 sequences, around 95% found once. The sequence was obtained from a human donor with Susac syndrome. The chain carries TRBV3-1 and TRBJ1-1; TRBD1 agrees at 11 bases. What was sequenced was CD8+ T cells from PBMCs. The CDR3 coding sequence is TGTGCCAGCAGCCCCTACCCGGACAGGGGGCACACTGAAGCTTTCTTT. Amino acid sequence: CASSPYPDRGHTEAFF.